The sequence of this T cell receptor (beta chain) was determined in a study of cytomegalovirus exposure and HLA in healthy donors. Study-wide findings and caveats: Association of about 17,000 TCR beta sequences with HLA alleles was found at 0.05 false discovery rate in a later analysis. Cytomegalovirus association was listed for around 180 TCR beta chains. TCR beta V- and J-gene trimming was later associated with a missense DCLRE1C variant.

It was with 60 Vbeta and 13 Jbeta primers that the PCR ran. TCRdb keeps only in-frame clones here, not all; method: immunoSEQ multiplex PCR. The sample includes some 200,000 clones, around 77% of them seen just once. For this clone: As yet, its antigen is unknown.

Per the germline V gene, CDR1 is SNHLY and CDR2 is FYNNEI. Trimming removed 7 bases at V and 6 bases at J, with 15 bases between. The length of the CDR3 is 13 residues. The chain is built from TRBV2 and TRBJ1-1; tentatively, D is TRBD1 (5 bases). The receptor's source is a woman in her thirties in good health and CMV-seronegative. Sequenced input: PBMCs. CDR3 bases: TGTGCCAGCAATAGCCAGGGTTCCGCTGAAGCTTTCTTT. It encodes CASNSQGSAEAFF.